These 18 T cell receptor beta chains share one sample of origin, sequenced in a study of early T cells in non-severe SARS-CoV-2 infection. TCRdb recomputed calls from the 5' RACE reads with MiXCR, one row per CDR3 protein. Among over 55,000 distinct CDR3 sequences listed, 8.5% to 9.5% were seen once. The sequencing sample was made of whole blood. The source is an adult who was a healthcare worker with PCR-confirmed SARS-CoV-2 infection or an uninfected control (not recorded which).

This clonotype appeared many times. This chain links TRBV18 with TRBJ2-7; 7 nucleotides agree with TRBD1. The junction had 10 bases not matched to a gene; V was cut back by 4 bases and J by 7 bases. This CDR3 is 14 amino acids long. Germline CDR1 KGHSH, CDR2 LQKENI. CDR3 in DNA: TGTGCCAGCTCACAACACTCCGGGACAGAAGAGCAGTACGTC. Protein product: CASSQHSGTEEQYV.

This chain connects TRBV10-1 to TRBJ2-1; D unresolved. CDR3 size: 12 residues. The germline V gene encodes CDR1 WNHNN and CDR2 SYGVQD (reference sequence). V was shortened by 3 bases and J by 7 bases, with 7 bases between the two germline ends. The CDR3 region has the DNA TGCGCCAGCAGTGACCCGTTAAATGAGCAGTTCTTC. Translated, it gives CASSDPLNEQFF.

The chain uses TRBV20-1 and TRBJ1-4; TRBD1 matches 8 bases. Looked up from germline, CDR1 is DFQATT and CDR2 is SNEGSKA (reference sequence). The junction had 7 bases not matched to a gene; V was cut back by 2 bases and J by 8 bases. This CDR3 spans 14 amino acids. CDR3 sequence reads: CSARRQGLREKLFF. The DNA of the CDR3 is TGCAGTGCTAGAAGACAGGGGTTAAGGGAAAAACTGTTTTTT.

This rearrangement joins TRBV5-5 to TRBJ1-5; D may be TRBD1 (6 bases). V gave up 4 bases and J gave up 3 bases, with 11 bases separating them. The germline CDR1 and CDR2 sequences are SGHKS and YYEKEE (reference sequence). The CDR3 sequence is 14 residues long. The CDR3 nucleotides read TGTGCCAGCAGCCCCAACAGGGTCAATCAGCCCCAGCATTTT. It encodes CASSPNRVNQPQHF.

In this sample, this clonotype turned up a few times. V usage is TRBV24-1 and J usage is TRBJ2-6, with unresolved D. Germline-derived CDR1 and CDR2 are KGHDR and SFDVKD. Trimming took off 4 bases at V and 0 bases at J, with 6 bases between the two ends. CDR3 length: 15 residues. CDR3 DNA sequence: TGTGCCACCAGTGAAGGCAACTCTGGGGCCAACGTCCTGACTTTC. As protein: CATSEGNSGANVLTF.

The chain joins TRBV6-5 to TRBJ1-2; D not certain. Trimming removed 0 bases at V and 5 bases at J, with 13 bases between. Germline CDR1 MNHEY, CDR2 SVGAGI. This CDR3 contains 15 residues. CDR3 nucleotides: TGTGCCAGCAGTTACTCGATTCCCCTGGGGTATGGCTACACCTTC. As protein: CASSYSIPLGYGYTF.

Concerning this clonotype itself: The junction does not match germline at one end; this may be a read error. The chain is built from TRBV29-1 and TRBJ2-2, with 9 bases fitting TRBD2. Germline CDR1 SQVTM, CDR2 ANQGSEA. This CDR3 comprises 15 residues. For the CDR3, the DNA is TGCAGCGTTACCTTACGCGGGGGGGCCACCAGGGAGCTGTTTTTT. Translating gives CSVTLRGGATRELFF.

This clonotype was picked up many times. The gene calls are TRBV5-4 and TRBJ2-3, with 7 bases identical to TRBD2. J gave up 1 base and V 5 bases, and 7 bases lay outside the gene matches. Germline V gene sequence: CDR1 SGHNT, CDR2 YYREEE (reference sequence). This CDR3 spans 15 amino acids. CDR3 sequence reads: CASRYGTTGTDTQYF. The DNA of the CDR3 is TGTGCCAGCAGATATGGGACTACCGGCACAGATACGCAGTATTTT.

CDR3 sequence reads: CAISDPLGMNTEAFF. In nucleotides, the CDR3 is TGTGCCATCAGTGACCCTTTGGGGATGAACACTGAAGCTTTCTTT. This rearrangement joins TRBV10-3 to TRBJ1-1; D is unresolved. With 3 bases removed from V and 0 bases from J, the gap between germline ends came to 11 bases. The germline CDR1 and CDR2 sequences are ENHRY and SYGVKD. The CDR3 runs to 15 residues.

There are a few counts of this clonotype. The chain joins TRBV10-2 to TRBJ2-3, with unresolved D. The germline V and J ends were trimmed by 2 bases and 2 bases, with 11 bases remaining between them. Germline V CDR1 and CDR2: WSHSY, SAAADI. This CDR3 comprises 15 residues. CDR3 protein: CASSEPRAHTDTQYF. The CDR3 coding sequence is TGCGCCAGCAGTGAGCCGCGTGCACACACAGATACGCAGTATTTT.

This clonotype was found many times. The chain is built from TRBV5-8 and TRBJ2-5; 7 nucleotides match TRBD1. This CDR3 has 13 residues. The germline gives CDR1 SGHTS, CDR2 YDEGEE. V was pared by 3 bases and J by 4 bases, with 3 bases of the junction left unmatched. CDR3 in DNA: TGTGCCAGCAGCTCACAGGGGCGAGAGACCCAGTACTTC. This sequence encodes CASSSQGRETQYF.

The gene calls are TRBV5-1 and TRBJ1-3; D ambiguous. CDR3 length: 14 amino acids. Germline lookup yields CDR1 SGHRS and CDR2 YFSETQ. Trimming took 5 bases from V and 2 from J, leaving 11 bases between them. This chain's CDR3 is CASRPEITGNTIYF. In DNA, the CDR3 is TGCGCCAGCAGGCCAGAAATTACTGGAAACACCATATATTTT.

This clonotype showed up just a few times. This chain uses TRBV10-3 with TRBJ2-7; 7 bases fit TRBD2. The germline gives CDR1 ENHRY, CDR2 SYGVKD. The CDR3 consists of 13 residues. The trim removed 5 bases at V and 2 bases at J, leaving 3 bases unmatched. The CDR3, as DNA: TGTGCCATCAGTTCCGGGACTACCTACGAGCAGTACGTC. It encodes CAISSGTTYEQYV.

This clonotype was counted between two and nine times. The chain joins TRBV6-1 to TRBJ1-1; a possible D gene is TRBD1 (5 bases). Looked up from germline, CDR1 is MNHNS and CDR2 is SASEGT. The CDR3 consists of 15 residues. Trimming pared 6 bases from V and 0 bases from J, leaving 14 bases between. The CDR3 loop reads CASRSPGPVNTEAFF. The CDR3 DNA follows: TGTGCCAGCAGGTCTCCGGGACCGGTGAACACTGAAGCTTTCTTT.

The genes are TRBV18 and TRBJ1-4; 7 bases align to TRBD1. This CDR3 region has 15 residues. J gave up 2 bases and V 5 bases, and 5 bases lay outside the gene matches. Germline CDR1 is KGHSH and CDR2 is LQKENI. The CDR3 here is CASSTRQGTNEKLFF. The CDR3 DNA is TGTGCCAGCTCAACCCGACAGGGTACTAATGAAAAACTGTTTTTT. The whole variable domain, filled in from reference TRBV18 and TRBJ1-4, reads NAGVMQNPRHLVRRRGQEARLRCSPMKGHSHVYWYRQLPEEGLKFMVYLQKENIIDESGMPKERFSAEFPKEGPSILRIQQVVRGDSAAYFCASSTRQGTNEKLFFGSGTQLSVL.

This clonotype has at least ten counts. The chain has TRBV7-2 and TRBJ1-1, with 8 bases fitting TRBD1. There are 14 residues in the CDR3. J gave up 5 bases and V 5 bases, and 7 bases lay outside the gene matches. Germline loops: CDR1 SGHTA, CDR2 FQGNSA. The CDR3 coding sequence is TGTGCCAGCAGCCGAGGACAGGGTAGAACTGAAGCTTTCTTT. Translated, it gives CASSRGQGRTEAFF. Together with reference TRBV7-2 and TRBJ1-1, the CDR3 gives the full variable domain: GAGVSQSPSNKVTEKGKDVELRCDPISGHTALYWYRQSLGQGLEFLIYFQGNSAPDKSGLPSDRFSAERTGGSVSTLTIQRTQQEDSAVYLCASSRGQGRTEAFFGQGTRLTVV.

Only a few counts were recorded for this clonotype. The chain carries TRBV11-2 and TRBJ2-3; D remains unclear. Germline CDR1 SGHAT, CDR2 FQNNGV. CDR3 length: 15 residues. The germline V and J ends were trimmed by 5 bases and 0 bases, with 12 bases remaining between them. The CDR3 sequence is CASSVHLPSTDTQYF. The DNA for the CDR3 is TGTGCCAGCAGCGTACATCTTCCTAGCACAGATACGCAGTATTTT.

The V and J genes are TRBV7-2 and TRBJ2-3; 9 bases are a match to TRBD2. The germline CDR1 and CDR2 sequences are SGHTA and FQGNSA. This CDR3 has 16 residues. The V and J ends lost 2 bases and 1 base, in that order; junction bases with no gene match: 4. The CDR3 sequence: CASSLSRLAGTDTQYF. The CDR3 DNA sequence: TGTGCCAGCAGCTTAAGTAGACTAGCGGGCACAGATACGCAGTATTTT.